This TCR beta chain was sequenced for a study of T cell changes during pregnancy in multiple sclerosis. Clones were sequenced by immunoSEQ multiplex PCR, and TCRdb holds only the in-frame ones, with some missing. The sample consists of more than 65,000 clones, about 95% of them appearing once. This sequence was found in a female donor with multiple sclerosis, enrolled in a pregnancy study. The sequences come from peripheral blood, collected in the second trimester of pregnancy.

CDR3 loop: CAWSQSGQGVEAFF. In nucleotides, the CDR3 is TGTGCCTGGAGTCAGTCGGGACAGGGGGTTGAAGCTTTCTTT. This chain connects TRBV30 to TRBJ1-1, with 11 bases identical to TRBD1. The CDR3 consists of 14 residues. The trim removed 2 bases at V and 7 bases at J, leaving 6 bases unmatched. CDR1 and CDR2 (germline): GTSNPN, SVGIG (reference sequence).